Following are 28 T cell receptor beta chains from one sample sequenced in a study of PD-L1 blockade in urothelial cancer. The assay was immunoSEQ multiplex PCR, and TCRdb's table has in-frame clones only and misses some. The table shows around 100,000 clones, with under 95% occurring only once. Time point given: peripheral blood 6 weeks after treatment start. This specimen consisted of PBMCs, obtained around atezolizumab (anti-PD-L1) treatment. The receptor source for this set is a man aged 60 to 75 with urothelial cancer.

The gene calls are TRBV6-1 and TRBJ1-5; D is perhaps TRBD1 (6 bases). Germline CDR1 reads MNHNS; CDR2 reads SASEGT. The CDR3 consists of 12 residues. DNA of the CDR3: TGTTGTAGCGGGGGGGCGGGTCAGCCCCAGCATTTT. It specifies CCSGGAGQPQHF.

The V and J genes are TRBV6-1 and TRBJ2-5; a possible D gene is TRBD2 (6 bases). The CDR3 consists of 15 residues. Trimming removed 7 bases from V and 2 bases from J, with 17 bases in between. Germline V gives CDR1 MNHNS, CDR2 SASEGT. The CDR3 DNA is TGTGCCAGCACCCAATTATCTAGCGTTCAAGAGACCCAGTACTTC. Translated: CASTQLSSVQETQYF.

The chain is built from TRBV2 and TRBJ1-6, with D maybe TRBD1 (6 bases). Germline CDR1 SNHLY, CDR2 FYNNEI. The CDR3 covers 14 residues. Between the trimmed V and J ends, which lost 6 bases and 7 bases, there was a span of 13 bases. CDR3 coding DNA: TGTGCCAGCAGCAATGACAGGACGAATTCACCCCTCCACTTT. This codes for CASSNDRTNSPLHF. The full variable domain, with the rest looked up from reference TRBV2 and TRBJ1-6, is EPEVTQTPSHQVTQMGQEVILRCVPISNHLYFYWYRQILGQKVEFLVSFYNNEISEKSEIFDDQFSVERPDGSNFTLKIRSTKLEDSAMYFCASSNDRTNSPLHFGNGTRLTVT.

In DNA form, the CDR3 reads TGTGCCAGAAGCTTACCGGACAGGGCCGGGGAGCTGTTTTTT. Translation gives CARSLPDRAGELFF. The rearrangement links TRBV5-3 to TRBJ2-2; TRBD1 matches 8 bases. TRBV5-3 is recorded as an ORF, its role being uncertain. The CDR3 has 14 amino acids. J gave up 6 bases and V 2 bases, and 3 bases lay outside the gene matches.

The CDR3 region has the DNA TGTGCCAGCAGCCTCGGGACAGTAAACACCGGGGAGCTGTTTTTT. This encodes CASSLGTVNTGELFF. The gene calls are TRBV9 and TRBJ2-2, with 7 bases aligning to TRBD1. V gave up 4 bases and J gave up 2 bases; unmatched junction bases: 5. Germline assignment: CDR1 SGDLS and CDR2 YYNGEE. The CDR3 consists of 15 residues. The whole variable domain, filled in from reference TRBV9 and TRBJ2-2, reads DSGVTQTPKHLITATGQRVTLRCSPRSGDLSVYWYQQSLDQGLQFLIQYYNGEERAKGNILERFSAQQFPDLHSELNLSSLELGDSALYFCASSLGTVNTGELFFGEGSRLTVL.

This chain connects TRBV4-1 to TRBJ1-3; D not certain. V lost 0 bases to trimming and J lost 9 bases, with 9 bases between them. The CDR3 consists of 13 residues. Germline lookup yields CDR1 MGHRA and CDR2 YSYEKL. The CDR3 sequence is CASSQDRRGTIYF. The CDR3 bases are TGCGCCAGCAGCCAAGATCGACGGGGCACCATATATTTT.

The chain couples TRBV6-5 to TRBJ2-5; 8 nucleotides line up with TRBD1. After removal of 6 bases from V and 4 bases from J, the junction contained 10 bases not matched to a gene. Per germline, CDR1 MNHEY and CDR2 SVGAGI. This CDR3 is built from 15 residues. The DNA of the CDR3 is TGTGCCAGCAGCAACAGGGGGGCTTGGGGAGAGACCCAGTACTTC. Its translation is CASSNRGAWGETQYF.

The J gene is TRBJ2-3, the V gene TRBV18; 9 nucleotides align to TRBD2. Germline V lookup: CDR1 KGHSH, CDR2 LQKENI. V lost 0 bases to trimming and J lost 2 bases; unmatched junction nucleotides: 12. The CDR3 loop spans 19 amino acids. CDR3 in DNA: TGTGCCAGCTCACCACCGGTGCGGGGGGGCCTGTTACCCACAGATACGCAGTATTTT. Encoded protein: CASSPPVRGGLLPTDTQYF.

This chain links TRBV5-6 with TRBJ2-3; D unresolved. V was shortened by 1 base and J by 2 bases, with 2 bases between the two germline ends. From germline, CDR1 is SGHDT and CDR2 YYEEEE. This CDR3 contains 12 residues. The CDR3 nucleotides read TGTGCCAGCAGCTTGTACACAGATACGCAGTATTTT. Its translation: CASSLYTDTQYF.

The chain links TRBV7-9 to TRBJ2-3; 8 bases map to TRBD2. The CDR3 sequence is 13 residues long. J was trimmed by 7 bases and V by 11 bases; bases with no gene match: 11. Germline assignment: CDR1 SEHNR and CDR2 FQNEAQ (reference sequence). CDR3 in DNA: TGTGCCGTACCAGCGGGAGTTGAATATACGCAGTATTTT. As protein: CAVPAGVEYTQYF.

This clone appeared a single time. The CDR3 reads CASSLTGSSAGYTF. The CDR3 bases are TGCGCCAGCAGCTTGACAGGGTCATCTGCTGGCTACACCTTC. J is TRBJ1-2 and V is TRBV5-1; TRBD1 might be the D (6 bases). The CDR3 spans 14 residues. Germline CDR1 reads SGHRS; CDR2 reads YFSETQ. V gave up 1 base and J gave up 7 bases, with 14 bases separating them.

This clone occurred a few times. The chain recombines TRBV5-1 with TRBJ1-3; maybe TRBD1 (6 bases). The V gene's germline CDR1 is SGHRS and CDR2 YFSETQ. This CDR3 spans 15 amino acids. The ends were cut back, 1 base at V and 2 bases at J, with 10 bases in the middle. The CDR3, as DNA: TGCGCCAGCAGCTTGTCGGACAGCGCTGGAAACACCATATATTTT. This codes for CASSLSDSAGNTIYF.

This CDR3 reads CASSLRNEQYF. In DNA form, the CDR3 reads TGTGCCAGCAGCCTGCGGAACGAGCAGTACTTC. V usage is TRBV5-8 and J usage is TRBJ2-7, with no clear D. Germline assignment: CDR1 SGHTS and CDR2 YDEGEE. Trimming removed 4 bases at V and 5 bases at J, with 7 bases between. This CDR3 comprises 11 residues.

The chain is built from TRBV6-4 and TRBJ1-2; 9 bases match TRBD1. Germline V gene sequence: CDR1 MRHNA, CDR2 SNTAGT. This CDR3 is built from 15 residues. V shed 0 bases, J shed 7 bases, and the junction held 6 bases outside the gene matches. The CDR3 loop is CASSDSAGQGTGYTF. The CDR3 DNA sequence: TGTGCCAGCAGTGACTCTGCGGGACAGGGCACTGGCTACACCTTC.

J is TRBJ2-7 and V is TRBV6-6, with TRBD1 matching over 10 bases. The CDR3 is 15 residues long. The junction had 6 bases not matched to a gene; V was cut back by 2 bases and J by 5 bases. In germline, CDR1 is MNHNY, CDR2 SVGAGI (reference sequence). CDR3 loop: CASSYGRDRGDEQYF. Written as DNA, the CDR3 is TGTGCCAGCAGTTACGGCCGGGACAGGGGAGACGAGCAGTACTTC.

The rearrangement links TRBV7-8 to TRBJ2-3; D is possibly TRBD2 (6 bases). Trimming left V 0 bases short and J 0 bases short, with 25 bases between. This CDR3 has 21 amino acids. CDR1 is SGHVS, CDR2 FQNEAQ, per germline. CDR3 sequence (DNA): TGTGCCAGCAGCTTAGCCCGGGGGACTTTTACCCGGATAAATAGCACAGATACGCAGTATTTT. This sequence encodes CASSLARGTFTRINSTDTQYF.

The count of this clone is one. The chain has TRBV30 and TRBJ2-5; 7 bases match TRBD2. The ends lost 2 bases at V and 2 bases at J; junction bases unmatched: 2. Germline lookup yields CDR1 GTSNPN and CDR2 SVGIG (reference sequence). This CDR3 has 13 residues. The CDR3 nucleotides are TGTGCCTGGAGTAGGGGACTACAAGAGACCCAGTACTTC. Translating it yields CAWSRGLQETQYF. The variable domain in full, completed from reference TRBV30 and TRBJ2-5, reads SQTIHQWPATLVQPVGSPLSLECTVEGTSNPNLYWYRQAAGRGLQLLFYSVGIGQISSEVPQNLSASRPQDRQFILSSKKLLLSDSGFYLCAWSRGLQETQYFGPGTRLLVL.

This chain connects TRBV19 to TRBJ1-2; the match to TRBD1 covers 11 bases. CDR1 LNHDA and CDR2 SQIVND come from the germline V gene (reference sequence). This CDR3 region has 16 residues. J gave up 2 bases and V 3 bases, and 5 bases lay outside the gene matches. This chain's CDR3 is CASSILGQGVNYGYTF. CDR3 DNA: TGTGCCAGTAGTATCCTGGGACAGGGGGTGAACTATGGCTACACCTTC.

The chain joins TRBV2 to TRBJ1-5; 8 bases are a match to TRBD1. J was trimmed by 3 bases and V by 8 bases; bases with no gene match: 6. Per germline, CDR1 SNHLY and CDR2 FYNNEI. The CDR3 length is 14 residues. CDR3 protein: CASEGTGNNQPQHF. Here the CDR3 DNA reads TGTGCCAGCGAAGGGACAGGTAACAATCAGCCCCAGCATTTT.

The rearrangement links TRBV4-2 to TRBJ2-2; TRBD2 aligns across 7 bases. CDR3 length: 15 residues. The germline CDR1 and CDR2 sequences are LGHNA and YNFKEQ. The ends lost 0 bases at V and 6 bases at J; junction bases unmatched: 4. CDR3 coding DNA: TGTGCCAGCAGCCAAGAACTCGCGGGGGCCGGGGAGCTGTTTTTT. It specifies CASSQELAGAGELFF.

The CDR3 DNA reads as TGTGCCAGTAGTCAGCTGCCGGGACAGGGGTCCGACGAGCAGTACTTC. Amino acids: CASSQLPGQGSDEQYF. This rearrangement joins TRBV19 to TRBJ2-7; TRBD1 agrees at 10 bases. The CDR3 is 16 residues long. Germline values: CDR1 LNHDA, CDR2 SQIVND (reference sequence). Trimming cost V 5 bases and J 5 bases; bases outside gene matches: 12.

V usage is TRBV5-1 and J usage is TRBJ2-7, with TRBD2 matching over 9 bases. The CDR3 contains 15 residues. The junction had 4 bases not matched to a gene; V was cut back by 2 bases and J by 1 base. Germline CDR1 SGHRS, CDR2 YFSETQ. CDR3 DNA: TGCGCCAGCAGCTTCACTAGCGGGCGGTCCTACGAGCAGTACTTC. As protein: CASSFTSGRSYEQYF.

The V and J genes are TRBV7-2 and TRBJ2-7; 7 bases are a match to TRBD2. Germline V gives CDR1 SGHTA, CDR2 FQGNSA. J gave up 0 bases and V 5 bases, and 7 bases lay outside the gene matches. This CDR3 spans 15 amino acids. CDR3 in DNA: TGTGCCAGCAGCCGAGGGGAGGGTAGCTCCTACGAGCAGTACTTC. This sequence encodes CASSRGEGSSYEQYF.

This rearrangement joins TRBV5-1 to TRBJ1-2; D ambiguous. Germline CDR1 SGHRS, CDR2 YFSETQ. V was clipped by 1 base and J by 6 bases, with 10 bases between them. The CDR3 runs to 13 residues. CDR3 DNA: TGCGCCAGCAGCTTGTTCGGAGGAGATGGCTACACCTTC. It specifies CASSLFGGDGYTF.

V is TRBV4-3 and J is TRBJ2-7; TRBD1 is a possible D gene (6 bases). This CDR3 is built from 14 residues. The germline gives CDR1 LGHNA, CDR2 YSLEER. V lost 3 bases and J lost 2, with 11 bases in between. The CDR3 DNA reads TGCGCCAGCAGCCAGCAGGGGATCACCTACGAGCAGTACTTC. This codes for CASSQQGITYEQYF.

V gene TRBV7-9 combines with J gene TRBJ2-3, with TRBD1 identical over 12 bases. The V gene's germline CDR1 is SEHNR and CDR2 FQNEAQ (reference sequence). V shed 0 bases, J shed 9 bases, and the junction held 7 bases outside the gene matches. This CDR3 contains 16 residues. The CDR3 region is CASSLATGTGGETQYF. The CDR3 coding sequence is TGTGCCAGCAGCTTAGCTACCGGGACAGGGGGCGAGACGCAGTATTTT.

CDR3 amino acids: CASSIAPVYGYTF. CDR3 nucleotides: TGTGCCAGTAGTATAGCCCCCGTCTATGGCTACACCTTC. J is TRBJ1-2 and V is TRBV19; no reliable D call. V was cut by 1 base and J by 4 bases, with 7 bases left in between. CDR3 size: 13 residues. CDR1 LNHDA and CDR2 SQIVND come from the germline V gene (reference sequence).

V usage is TRBV29-1 and J usage is TRBJ2-5, with no clear D. The V gene lost 2 bases and the J gene lost 5 bases, with 15 bases spanning the gap. The CDR3 covers 14 residues. Germline CDR1 is SQVTM and CDR2 is ANQGSEA. The CDR3 bases are TGCAGCGTTGAAAGGATTCAGGCTTTGGAGACCCAGTACTTC. As protein: CSVERIQALETQYF.